This TCR beta chain came from a study of blood T cell repertoires in COVID-19. Study-level background: The United States, Italy and Spain supplied acute and convalescent COVID-19 samples. T cells, B-cell-depleted T cells, or PBMCs supplied cDNA or gDNA.

As originally analysed: For nucleated cells, counts were estimated from reference gene primer amplification. Sequencing was performed with immunoSEQ multiplex PCR; in TCRdb, only in-frame clones are kept and a portion is missing. Clone size and the V and J calls come from that table; the DNA yielded D and trimming. The repertoire has approximately 100,000 clones, 70% to 90% of them found once; the top ten carry approximately 3.5%. This TCR came from a human donor in a cohort sampled during active COVID-19. Specimen: peripheral blood.

The chain's CDR3 is CASSLRTGELFF. The CDR3 region has the DNA TGTGCCAGCAGTTTGCGGACCGGGGAGCTGTTTTTT. J is TRBJ2-2 and V is TRBV27; D gene unclear. The CDR3 is made up of 12 amino acids. Germline CDR1 is MNHEY and CDR2 is SMNVEV (reference sequence). The V end lost 3 bases, the J end lost 5 bases, and 4 bases lay between the germline ends.